This TCR beta chain is drawn from a study of vaccination and CD4 T cells after COVID-19. Study results and limitations: Convalescent patients displayed spike mono-reactivity in 304 of 307 vaccine-specific clones.

Sample treatment: approximately nine-day PBMC culture with coronavirus spike peptide pools or control peptides (ViraFEST assay). The V and J ends lost 3 bases and 10 bases, in that order; junction bases with no gene match: 11. CDR1 MNHEY and CDR2 SMNVEV come from the germline V gene (reference sequence). The CDR3 spans 16 residues. Comments on this clonotype: Its antigen remains unidentified.

Sequence data for DNA of cultured CD4+ T cells were generated by the Oncomine TCR Beta short-read assay. Each CDR3 protein gets one entry after TCRdb re-called the PCR reads with MiXCR. The repertoire consists of 8,000 to 10,000 distinct CDR3 sequences, with 30% to 45% occurring once and the leading ten covering about 16%. The rearrangement links TRBV27 to TRBJ2-1; 11 bases fit TRBD2. The clonotype was recovered from a human donor who had recovered from COVID-19. The sequenced sample consisted of CD4+ T cells from blood, cultured in vitro. The CDR3 sequence: CASSFGLSGGAREQFF. CDR3 sequence (DNA): TGTGCCAGCAGTTTCGGGCTTAGCGGGGGGGCCAGGGAGCAGTTCTTC.